The present T cell receptor beta chain was sequenced within a study of T cell changes during pregnancy in multiple sclerosis. The V gene's germline CDR1 is MDHEN and CDR2 SYDVKM. The germline V and J ends were trimmed by 1 base and 0 bases, with 12 bases remaining between them. This CDR3 has 17 amino acids. Using immunoSEQ multiplex PCR, the repertoire was profiled, and TCRdb retains in-frame clones only, with some absent. The table includes some 80,000 clones, about 93% detected once. The chain links TRBV28 to TRBJ2-2; possible D gene TRBD2, 7 bases. The sequences come from peripheral blood, collected in the first trimester of pregnancy. The receptor was derived from a female donor with multiple sclerosis, enrolled in a pregnancy study. The CDR3 DNA sequence: TGTGCCAGCAGTTTATCCTCGGGGGGCTCGAACACCGGGGAGCTGTTTTTT. Protein product: CASSLSSGGSNTGELFF.